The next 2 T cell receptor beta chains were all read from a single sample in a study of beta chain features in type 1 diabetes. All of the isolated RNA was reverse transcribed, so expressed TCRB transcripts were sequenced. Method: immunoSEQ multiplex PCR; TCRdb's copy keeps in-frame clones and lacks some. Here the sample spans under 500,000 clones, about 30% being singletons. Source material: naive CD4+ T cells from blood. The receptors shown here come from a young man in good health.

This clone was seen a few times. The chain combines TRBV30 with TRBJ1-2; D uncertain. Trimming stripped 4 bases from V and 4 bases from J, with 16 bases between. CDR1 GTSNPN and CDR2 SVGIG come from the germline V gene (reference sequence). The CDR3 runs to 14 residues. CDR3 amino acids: CAWTRRRKTYGYTF. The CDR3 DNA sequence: TGTGCCTGGACCCGACGGAGGAAAACCTATGGCTACACCTTC.

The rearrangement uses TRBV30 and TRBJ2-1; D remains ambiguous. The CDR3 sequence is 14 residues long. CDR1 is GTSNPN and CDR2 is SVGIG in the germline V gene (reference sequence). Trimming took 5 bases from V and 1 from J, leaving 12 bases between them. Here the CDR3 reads CAWGSKGSYNEQFF. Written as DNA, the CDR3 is TGTGCCTGGGGTAGCAAGGGTTCCTACAATGAGCAGTTCTTC.